Following are 13 T cell receptor beta chains from one sample sequenced in a study of T cells in women clearing cervical HPV infection. Sequenced by immunoSEQ multiplex PCR; TCRdb stores in-frame clones only, minus some. Its listing shows tens of thousands of clones. Sequencing was performed on blood buffy coat. These receptors originate from a woman aged 18-69 years with a cervical HPV16 infection that either progressed to CIN3+ or cleared (not recorded which).

Remarks on this clone: The DNA ends 3 residues before the CDR3 does, and the rest of the CDR3 is filled in from the germline J gene. This chain connects TRBV5-3 to TRBJ1-2; D is possibly TRBD1 (5 bases). TRBV5-3 is an open reading frame, and its role is uncertain. V lost 3 bases to trimming and J lost 4 bases, with 16 bases between them. The CDR3 spans 15 residues. The CDR3 bases that were read are TGTGCCAGAAGCTGGCGCCAGGGTCTCCGCTATGGC. As protein: CARSWRQGLRYG. The whole CDR3 reads CARSWRQGLRYGYTF.

Notes on this clone: The read ends 3 residues early relative to the CDR3; the germline J gene fills the gap. The rearrangement joins TRBV7-9 to TRBJ1-1; tentative D call: TRBD1 (5 bases). This CDR3 comprises 12 residues. V was cut by 5 bases and J by 6 bases, with 10 bases left in between. CDR1 and CDR2 from the germline V gene are SEHNR and FQNEAQ (reference sequence). CDR3 loop: CASSPGGAEAFF. CDR3 bases read: TGTGCCAGCAGCCCGGGGGGGGCTGAA.

Concerning this clone itself: Read sequence stops 3 residues before the CDR3 end, and the germline J gene provides the missing end. The chain couples TRBV10-3 to TRBJ2-4; 8 bases agree with TRBD1. CDR1 and CDR2 (germline): ENHRY, SYGVKD. This CDR3 spans 16 amino acids. The V and J ends lost 0 bases and 5 bases, in that order; junction bases with no gene match: 6. The CDR3 bases that were read are TGTGCCATCAGTGAGTCGTCTGGACAGGGACAAAACATT. Amino acid sequence: CAISESSGQGQNI. From start to end, the CDR3 is CAISESSGQGQNIQYF.

On this clone itself: The DNA ends 3 residues before the CDR3 does, and the rest of the CDR3 is filled in from the germline J gene. The chain employs TRBV6-2 or TRBV6-3 and TRBJ2-5; 8 nucleotides align to TRBD2. The V gene's germline CDR1 is MNHEY and CDR2 SVGEGT. This CDR3 has 15 residues. J was trimmed by 1 base and V by 8 bases; bases with no gene match: 9. The CDR3 loop reads CASRPSGGSQETQYF. The sequenced part of the CDR3 DNA is TGTGCCAGCCGACCGAGCGGGGGTTCCCAAGAGACC.

Notes on this clone: The CDR3 end lies 3 residues beyond the end of the read and is filled in from the germline J gene. The chain couples TRBV2 to TRBJ2-3, with 10 bases matching TRBD2. The CDR3 is 15 residues long. V gave up 8 bases and J gave up 5 bases; unmatched junction bases: 10. Germline CDR1 SNHLY, CDR2 FYNNEI. Partial CDR3 DNA: TGTGCCAGCCTGGCTAGCGGGAGAGAGGGAGATACG. Translation gives CASLASGREGDT. The entire CDR3 reads CASLASGREGDTQYF.

On this clone: The CDR3 end is not reached by the read, which stops 3 residues before it; the germline J gene fills it in. V and J are TRBV5-4 and TRBJ1-1; D gene ambiguous. The germline V and J ends were trimmed by 2 bases and 5 bases, with 10 bases remaining between them. CDR3 size: 13 residues. The V gene's germline CDR1 is SGHNT and CDR2 YYREEE (reference sequence). CDR3 sequence: CASSFGDMTEAFF. The DNA read from the CDR3 is TGTGCCAGCAGCTTCGGGGATATGACTGAA.

To note about this clone: Sequencing ends 3 residues short of the CDR3 end; the germline J gene provides the rest. The V gene is TRBV19, the J gene TRBJ2-1, with TRBD1 matching 9 bases. The J segment lost 0 bases and the V segment lost 7 bases, leaving 7 bases of the junction unmatched. This CDR3 has 16 residues. CDR1 LNHDA and CDR2 SQIVND come from the germline V gene (reference sequence). This chain's CDR3 is CASTTGQGSSYNEQFF. The CDR3 bases that were read are TGTGCCAGTACCACGGGACAGGGTAGCTCCTACAATGAG.

As concerns this clone: Read sequence stops 3 residues before the CDR3 end, and the germline J gene provides the missing end. The chain uses TRBV5-1 and TRBJ1-2; 9 nucleotides align to TRBD1. The CDR3 extends over 13 amino acids. The germline V gene has CDR1 SGHRS and CDR2 YFSETQ. CDR3 bases read: TGCGCCAGCAGCATGGGACAGGGAACAGAC. It yields the protein CASSMGQGTD. In full, the CDR3 reads CASSMGQGTDYTF.

Notes on this clone: The read finishes 3 residues shy of the CDR3 end, and the germline J gene is used to complete it. The chain is built from TRBV7-2 and TRBJ1-1; the D gene is possibly TRBD1 (6 bases). The V gene's germline CDR1 is SGHTA and CDR2 FQGNSA. The CDR3 length is 13 residues. V was shortened by 5 bases and J by 6 bases, with 13 bases between the two germline ends. CDR3 DNA, as far as it was read: TGTGCCAGCAGCACTACAGGGAAGGCTGAA. Its translation: CASSTTGKAE. From start to end, the CDR3 is CASSTTGKAEAFF.

Of note for this clone: The read halts 3 residues ahead of the CDR3 end, with the missing end drawn from the germline J gene. The chain carries TRBV5-1 and TRBJ2-2, with 12 nucleotides matching TRBD2. This CDR3 region has 18 residues. Per germline, CDR1 SGHRS and CDR2 YFSETQ. Trimming cost V 3 bases and J 6 bases; bases outside gene matches: 12. CDR3: CASSWRASGRAGAGELFF. The DNA read from the CDR3 is TGCGCCAGCAGCTGGAGGGCTAGCGGGAGGGCCGGAGCCGGGGAG.

Details on this clone: Read coverage stops 3 residues before the CDR3 terminus; the germline J gene supplies the remainder. The chain is built from TRBV7-9 and TRBJ1-2; D gene unclear. The germline V and J ends were trimmed by 0 bases and 4 bases, with 9 bases remaining between them. The CDR3 length is 14 residues. CDR1 is SEHNR and CDR2 is FQNEAQ in the germline V gene (reference sequence). The covered CDR3 bases are TGTGCCAGCAGCTTAGCAGCCGTATCCTATGGC. Translated, it gives CASSLAAVSYG. The whole CDR3 reads CASSLAAVSYGYTF.

Comment on this clone: The read stops 3 residues short of the end of the CDR3; the missing end is completed from the germline J gene. The rearrangement uses TRBV7-3 and TRBJ1-1; 8 bases map to TRBD1. Germline V gene sequence: CDR1 SGHTA, CDR2 FQGTGA. This CDR3 region has 14 residues. The V gene end was trimmed by 6 bases and the J gene end by 1 base; junction bases not matched to a gene: 4. The sequenced part of the CDR3 DNA is TGTGCCAGCAGACTCGGGACAGGGAACACTGAA. Amino acid sequence: CASRLGTGNTE. The entire CDR3 is CASRLGTGNTEAFF.

Comment on this clone: The read is 3 residues too short to cover the CDR3 end, so that end is filled in from the germline J gene. The rearrangement links TRBV19 to TRBJ1-1, with D unclear. The germline V and J ends were trimmed by 7 bases and 4 bases, with 22 bases remaining between them. Germline loops: CDR1 LNHDA, CDR2 SQIVND (reference sequence). The CDR3 totals 16 residues. CDR3 DNA (partial): TGTGCCAGTAACAATCGGAGGGCCCGCATGGGCACTGAA. Residues: CASNNRRARMGTE. In full, the CDR3 reads CASNNRRARMGTEAFF.